A selection of T cell receptor beta chains follows, all from one sample in a study of early T cells in non-severe SARS-CoV-2 infection. TCRdb re-called the 5' RACE reads through MiXCR, storing one row per CDR3 protein. Among approximately 84,000 distinct CDR3 sequences listed, roughly an eighth were seen once. The sequenced sample was whole blood. The receptors stem from an adult who was a healthcare worker with PCR-confirmed SARS-CoV-2 infection or an uninfected control (not recorded which). CDR3s include the opening cysteine and the closing phenylalanine or tryptophan. Fields, in order: J gene, V gene, D gene, clone size, CDR3 protein, CDR3 DNA. D genes are given only for firm matches. Clone size is given for some rows only: seen once, a few or many times, or a class if the clone is expanded.

>TRBJ2-3|TRBV11-3|NA|many
CASSSAGTDTQYF
TGTGCCAGCAGCTCGGCGGGAACAGATACGCAGTATTTT
>TRBJ2-7|TRBV29-1|NA|NA
CSVGSPGEQYF
TGCAGCGTTGGGTCCCCGGGCGAGCAGTACTTC
>TRBJ2-7|TRBV3-1|TRBD1|NA
CASSLGQGVSEQYF
TGTGCCAGCAGCCTTGGACAGGGCGTTTCCGAGCAGTACTTC
>TRBJ1-2|TRBV24-1|NA|NA
CATSADYGYTF
TGTGCCACCAGTGCCGACTATGGCTACACCTTC
>TRBJ2-1|TRBV6-6|TRBD2|NA
CASSYLGTSGGYNEQFF
TGTGCCAGCAGTTACCTAGGGACTAGCGGGGGATACAATGAGCAGTTCTTC
>TRBJ2-7|TRBV29-1|NA|few
CSVGGVLTYEQYF
TGCAGCGTTGGGGGGGTTCTTACCTACGAGCAGTACTTC
>TRBJ2-7|TRBV20-1|NA|NA
CSAPAGGGEQYF
TGCAGTGCTCCCGCCGGGGGAGGCGAGCAGTACTTC
>TRBJ1-1|TRBV2|NA|few
CAISRSSMNTEAFF
TGTGCCATTTCTCGGTCGTCGATGAACACTGAAGCTTTCTTT
>TRBJ1-2|TRBV20-1|NA|few
CSASRGGVYGYTF
TGCAGTGCTAGCCGCGGGGGCGTCTATGGCTACACCTTC
>TRBJ2-7|TRBV9|NA|NA
CASSVAPQGNEQYF
TGTGCCAGCAGCGTAGCCCCACAGGGCAACGAGCAGTACTTC
>TRBJ2-7|TRBV10-3|NA|many
CAISESSSLTYEQYF
TGTGCCATCAGTGAGTCCAGCTCTCTGACCTACGAGCAGTACTTC
>TRBJ2-2|TRBV28|NA|NA
CASQSTRELFF
TGTGCCAGTCAGAGCACTAGGGAGCTGTTTTTT
>TRBJ2-1|TRBV20-1|TRBD2|NA
CSARDPKREVVYNEQFF
TGCAGTGCTAGAGATCCGAAGCGGGAGGTGGTCTACAATGAGCAGTTCTTC
>TRBJ2-3|TRBV6-5|NA|few
CASSNPLASGPDTQYF
TGTGCCAGCAGTAACCCTTTAGCTTCGGGCCCAGATACGCAGTATTTT
>TRBJ2-7|TRBV4-1|TRBD2|many
CASSQLAGGFSYEQYF
TGCGCCAGCAGCCAGTTAGCGGGGGGCTTCTCCTACGAGCAGTACTTC
>TRBJ1-4|TRBV12-3/TRBV12-4|NA|few
CASSSWGSTNEKLFF
TGTGCCAGCAGCTCCTGGGGTTCAACTAATGAAAAACTGTTTTTT
>TRBJ1-3|TRBV29-1|NA|many
CSVEERFGNTIYF
TGCAGCGTTGAAGAACGGTTTGGAAACACCATATATTTT
>TRBJ2-7|TRBV5-1|NA|NA
CASSLENLDGEQYF
TGCGCCAGCAGCCTAGAAAACTTGGATGGGGAGCAGTACTTC
>TRBJ1-5|TRBV2|TRBD1|NA
CASRKDRGTNQPQHF
TGTGCCAGCAGAAAAGACAGGGGAACAAATCAGCCCCAGCATTTT
>TRBJ1-1|TRBV28|NA|once
CASSLGAGSREAFF
TGTGCCAGCAGTTTGGGCGCGGGGTCGCGTGAAGCTTTCTTT
>TRBJ1-1|TRBV18|NA|few
CASSPTTDEAFF
TGTGCCAGCTCACCCACGACGGATGAAGCTTTCTTT
>TRBJ2-1|TRBV12-5|NA|NA
CASGLGPTAEQFF
TGTGCTAGTGGTTTGGGCCCGACAGCTGAGCAGTTCTTC
>TRBJ1-1|TRBV24-1|TRBD1|many
CATRDRVRYTEAFF
TGTGCCACCAGGGACAGGGTTAGGTACACTGAAGCTTTCTTT
>TRBJ2-7|TRBV6-2/TRBV6-3|NA|many
CASSLGGGRLSYEQYF
TGTGCCAGCAGTTTAGGCGGGGGCCGACTCTCCTACGAGCAGTACTTC
>TRBJ2-5|TRBV6-1|NA|few
CASRDYSGPETQYF
TGTGCCAGCAGAGACTATAGCGGACCGGAGACCCAGTACTTC